The present T cell receptor beta chain was sequenced within a study of OX40 agonist ivuxolimab in advanced cancers. Across the whole study: Patients with prior anti-PD-1, anti-PD-L1 or anti-CTLA-4 therapy were eligible; less than 50% had some.

In regard to this clone: Its antigen is not identified.

Profiled with immunoSEQ multiplex PCR; TCRdb holds only in-frame clones, not every one. Altogether about 77,000 clones are present, 85% to 90% being singletons, with the ten largest covering approximately 2.3%. This CDR3 region has 14 residues. The germline V gene encodes CDR1 MDHEN and CDR2 SYDVKM. With V trimmed by 8 bases and J by 3 bases, 7 bases remained unmatched. General study results and limits: Antigen targets of the expanded peripheral T cells went undetermined. Certain nonresponding patients likewise had low normalized T-cell clonal expansion.

The gene calls are TRBV28 and TRBJ1-2; 9 bases agree with TRBD1. Sequenced material: CD4+ or CD8+ T cells sorted from blood, taken in a trial of the OX40 agonist ivuxolimab. The receptor was derived from an adult with an advanced solid tumor such as melanoma, head and neck, liver or kidney cancer. Here the CDR3 reads CASGPGTGYYGYTF. Written as DNA, the CDR3 is TGTGCCAGCGGACCCGGGACAGGGTACTATGGCTACACCTTC.